What follows are 19 T cell receptor beta chains derived from one specimen sequenced in a study of shared clonotypes between healthy human individuals. Clones were sequenced by immunoSEQ multiplex PCR, and TCRdb holds only the in-frame ones, with some missing. The sample records around 1.4 million clones, approximately 98.5% being singletons. What was sequenced was naive CD4+ T cells sorted from blood. Documented subset: CD45RA+ positively selected. Every receptor here comes from a man younger than 45 in good health.

The V call is TRBV13, the J call TRBJ2-7, with D maybe TRBD1 (6 bases). Germline V lookup: CDR1 PRHDT, CDR2 FYEKMQ (reference sequence). This CDR3 has 12 amino acids. The V end was cut by 5 bases, the J end by 4 bases, with 9 bases between. CDR3 sequence: CASSEQGYEQYF. For the CDR3, the DNA is TGTGCCAGCAGCGAACAGGGATACGAGCAGTACTTC.

The rearrangement uses TRBV15 and TRBJ2-1, with D perhaps assigned TRBD1 or TRBD2 (7 bases each). V was cut by 2 bases and J by 4 bases, with 21 bases left in between. The CDR3 has 18 residues. Looked up from germline, CDR1 is LNHNV and CDR2 is YYDKDF (reference sequence). The CDR3 reads CATSRTSLQGRVYNEQFF. In DNA, the CDR3 is TGTGCCACCAGCAGAACATCCCTACAGGGGAGGGTATACAATGAGCAGTTCTTC.

As for this clone: Other DNA sequences from this sample encode an identical CDR3 as well. V and J are TRBV5-1 and TRBJ2-5; no clear D. The CDR3 totals 13 residues. Trimming pared 0 bases from V and 1 base from J, leaving 4 bases between. Germline CDR1 reads SGHRS; CDR2 reads YFSETQ. The CDR3 sequence: CASSLGSQETQYF. CDR3 nucleotide sequence: TGCGCCAGCAGCTTGGGAAGCCAAGAGACCCAGTACTTC.

J is TRBJ2-5 and V is TRBV5-1, with TRBD2 identical over 7 bases. The V gene's germline CDR1 is SGHRS and CDR2 YFSETQ. The CDR3 has 14 amino acids. V lost 0 bases, J lost 7 bases, and 6 bases stayed unmatched. CDR3 protein: CASSLDTSAGTQYF. For the CDR3, the DNA is TGCGCCAGCAGCTTGGATACTAGCGCAGGGACCCAGTACTTC.

The chain carries TRBV11-3 and TRBJ2-2; no reliable D call. CDR3 length: 15 residues. V was clipped by 1 base and J by 6 bases, with 12 bases between them. In germline, CDR1 is SGHNT, CDR2 YENEEA. The CDR3 loop is CASSLGTNGAGELFF. In DNA form, the CDR3 reads TGTGCCAGCAGCTTAGGAACTAATGGGGCCGGGGAGCTGTTTTTT.

This clone appeared once. This chain joins TRBV7-6 and TRBJ2-2; D is possibly TRBD2 (6 bases). This CDR3 comprises 17 residues. Looked up from germline, CDR1 is SGHVS and CDR2 is FNYEAQ. V lost 0 bases and J 5 bases, leaving 16 bases between the germline ends. The CDR3 coding sequence is TGTGCCAGCAGCTTAGCGGAGCTTAGGACTAAAACCGGGGAGCTGTTTTTT. It specifies CASSLAELRTKTGELFF.

This chain connects TRBV6-1 to TRBJ1-4; D is unclear. CDR3 size: 14 residues. V was trimmed by 2 bases and J by 2 bases, leaving 6 bases between them. Germline V gene sequence: CDR1 MNHNS, CDR2 SASEGT. The CDR3 sequence: CASSERSTNEKLFF. The DNA of the CDR3 is TGTGCCAGCAGTGAACGTAGTACTAATGAAAAACTGTTTTTT.

The chain combines TRBV4-3 with TRBJ2-2; TRBD2 is a possible D gene (6 bases). Germline V gene data show CDR1 as LGHNA and CDR2 as YSLEER. The V end lost 1 base, the J end lost 2 bases, and 11 bases lay between the germline ends. The CDR3 totals 16 residues. The CDR3 is CASSQVGGFNTGELFF. DNA for the CDR3: TGCGCCAGCAGCCAAGTCGGGGGATTTAACACCGGGGAGCTGTTTTTT.

The V call is TRBV5-1, the J call TRBJ1-5; no definite D call. Germline lookup yields CDR1 SGHRS and CDR2 YFSETQ. V lost 1 base to trimming and J lost 2 bases, with 16 bases between them. The CDR3 runs to 17 residues. This CDR3 is CASSLRGPGVGNQPQHF. For the CDR3, the DNA is TGCGCCAGCAGCTTGCGGGGTCCCGGTGTCGGCAATCAGCCCCAGCATTTT.

This chain uses TRBV10-2 with TRBJ2-7; D perhaps matches TRBD2 (5 bases). The V gene's germline CDR1 is WSHSY and CDR2 SAAADI. This CDR3 is built from 12 residues. V lost 0 bases and J lost 9, with 9 bases in between. For the CDR3, the DNA is TGCGCCAGCAGTGAGTCGCCCCGGGGGCAGTACTTC. Its translation: CASSESPRGQYF.

The gene calls are TRBV6-1 and TRBJ1-5; D remains ambiguous. Trimming took off 2 bases at V and 5 bases at J, with 7 bases between the two ends. Germline V gene lookup returns CDR1 MNHNS and CDR2 SASEGT. The length of the CDR3 is 13 residues. The CDR3: CASSESDDQPQHF. CDR3 coding DNA: TGTGCCAGCAGTGAATCGGACGATCAGCCCCAGCATTTT.

With respect to this clone: This sample includes further DNA sequences coding for the same CDR3. The chain is built from TRBV28 and TRBJ2-7; D ambiguous. This CDR3 is built from 12 residues. The germline CDR1 and CDR2 sequences are MDHEN and SYDVKM. V was shortened by 4 bases and J by 4 bases, with 8 bases between the two germline ends. CDR3 bases: TGTGCCAGCAGTTCCTCGTCTTACGAGCAGTACTTC. Translation gives CASSSSSYEQYF.

Note on this clone: In the same sample, other DNA sequences code for this CDR3. This chain links TRBV28 with TRBJ2-6; 8 nucleotides match TRBD1. The trim removed 3 bases at V and 3 bases at J, leaving 4 bases unmatched. Germline-derived CDR1 and CDR2 are MDHEN and SYDVKM. This CDR3 has 16 amino acids. CDR3 residues: CASSLNRGYGANVLTF. The CDR3, as DNA: TGTGCCAGCAGTTTGAACAGGGGGTATGGGGCCAACGTCCTGACTTTC. Supplemented by reference TRBV28 and TRBJ2-6, the full variable domain reads DVKVTQSSRYLVKRTGEKVFLECVQDMDHENMFWYRQDPGLGLRLIYFSYDVKMKEKGDIPEGYSVSREKKERFSLILESASTNQTSMYLCASSLNRGYGANVLTFGAGSRLTVL.

As for this clone: Other DNA sequences in this specimen translate into the identical CDR3. This sequence joins TRBV25-1 and TRBJ2-7, with D uncertain. The germline V gene has CDR1 MGHDK and CDR2 SYGVNS. The CDR3 runs 12 residues. V lost 6 bases and J lost 0, with 6 bases in between. The CDR3 region has the DNA TGTGCCAGCAGGGGCAGCTCCTACGAGCAGTACTTC. It translates to CASRGSSYEQYF.

The chain combines TRBV29-1 with TRBJ2-7; 7 bases are a match to TRBD1. Trimming cost V 7 bases and J 2 bases; bases outside gene matches: 11. Per the germline V gene, CDR1 is SQVTM and CDR2 is ANQGSEA. The CDR3 consists of 14 residues. The CDR3: CSGPGQMVTYEQYF. In DNA, the CDR3 is TGCAGCGGCCCGGGACAGATGGTTACCTACGAGCAGTACTTC.

V gene TRBV30 combines with J gene TRBJ1-3; D possibly corresponds to TRBD1 (5 bases). Trimming removed 1 base from V and 2 bases from J, with 6 bases in between. The germline V gene encodes CDR1 GTSNPN and CDR2 SVGIG (reference sequence). The CDR3 runs to 13 residues. The CDR3 reads CAWSGGAGNTIYF. For the CDR3, the DNA is TGTGCCTGGAGTGGAGGGGCTGGAAACACCATATATTTT.

The rearrangement uses TRBV10-1 and TRBJ2-2; D remains unclear. Trimming took off 0 bases at V and 8 bases at J, with 10 bases between the two ends. This CDR3 is built from 14 residues. Germline V gene lookup returns CDR1 WNHNN and CDR2 SYGVQD (reference sequence). CDR3 sequence reads: CASSESGRTGELFF. CDR3 nucleotides: TGCGCCAGCAGTGAGTCAGGCAGAACGGGGGAGCTGTTTTTT.

This clone has just one count. The genes are TRBV15 and TRBJ2-3; D possibly corresponds to TRBD1 (6 bases). The germline V and J ends were trimmed by 4 bases and 2 bases, with 13 bases remaining between them. Germline V gives CDR1 LNHNV, CDR2 YYDKDF (reference sequence). CDR3 length: 15 amino acids. The DNA of the CDR3 is TGTGCCACCAGCAAGGGACACCCCAACACAGATACGCAGTATTTT. Its translation is CATSKGHPNTDTQYF.

The chain employs TRBV29-1 and TRBJ2-5, with 7 bases aligning to TRBD1. Germline V gene lookup returns CDR1 SQVTM and CDR2 ANQGSEA. Trimming removed 6 bases from V and 2 bases from J; junction bases left unmatched: 6. The CDR3 sequence is 13 residues long. The CDR3: CSVPGQAQETQYF. Here the CDR3 DNA reads TGCAGCGTCCCTGGACAGGCTCAAGAGACCCAGTACTTC.